Listed here are 13 T cell receptor beta chains from one sample, sequenced in a study of T-cell memory formation after mild COVID-19. TCRdb re-analysed the 5' RACE reads in MiXCR, keeping a single row per CDR3 protein. This sample has 410,000 or so distinct CDR3 sequences, with 20% to 25% found just once. The sequenced sample consisted of PBMCs or a T cell subset sorted from them (not recorded which). The receptors stem from an adult woman who had mild COVID-19 (a few samples of this study predate the infection). Cell type and time point are not known.

The CDR3 nucleotides are TGTGCCAGTAGTTCCGGGAGTGAGCTGTTTTTT. It encodes CASSSGSELFF. The chain recombines TRBV19 with TRBJ2-2; perhaps TRBD2 as D (6 bases). The germline V gene encodes CDR1 LNHDA and CDR2 SQIVND (reference sequence). The CDR3 loop spans 11 amino acids. Trimming took 5 bases from V and 11 from J, leaving 9 bases between them.

This clonotype occurred a few times. CDR3 coding DNA: TGCAGCGTTGAAGACAGGGGACACTACGACCGGGAGCAGTTCTTC. Translation gives CSVEDRGHYDREQFF. This chain connects TRBV29-1 to TRBJ2-1, with D possibly matching TRBD1 (6 bases). The germline V gene has CDR1 SQVTM and CDR2 ANQGSEA. The V end was cut by 0 bases, the J end by 10 bases, with 19 bases between. The CDR3 contains 15 residues.

The rearrangement joins TRBV29-1 to TRBJ2-1; 8 bases line up with TRBD2. Germline CDR1 reads SQVTM; CDR2 reads ANQGSEA. V dropped 1 base and J dropped 8; count of bases not matched to a gene: 10. This CDR3 is 15 amino acids long. The CDR3 nucleotides read TGCAGCGTTGAAGGTATCAGCGGGAGTAGGGATGAGCAGTTCTTC. Amino acids: CSVEGISGSRDEQFF.

This clonotype occurred a few times. The chain uses TRBV4-1 and TRBJ2-7, with TRBD1 matching over 9 bases. CDR3 size: 16 residues. From germline, CDR1 is MGHRA and CDR2 YSYEKL. The J segment lost 3 bases and the V segment lost 0 bases, leaving 6 bases of the junction unmatched. In DNA, the CDR3 is TGCGCCAGCAGCCAAGATTCGGACAGGGGTCGCTACGAGCAGTACTTC. It yields the protein CASSQDSDRGRYEQYF.

This chain's CDR3 is CASSLPSNEQYF. Written as DNA, the CDR3 is TGTGCCAGCAGCTTGCCTTCGAACGAGCAGTACTTC. V is TRBV5-6 and J is TRBJ2-7; D uncertain. The V and J ends lost 1 base and 5 bases respectively, with 7 bases between them. Germline V lookup: CDR1 SGHDT, CDR2 YYEEEE. The CDR3 covers 12 residues.

This clonotype was observed a handful of times. The V call is TRBV27, the J call TRBJ2-7, with TRBD2 as a possible D gene (6 bases). The length of the CDR3 is 15 residues. The V end was cut by 6 bases, the J end by 5 bases, with 20 bases between. Germline values: CDR1 MNHEY, CDR2 SMNVEV (reference sequence). CDR3 DNA: TGTGCCAGCAGAAGTATAGGAGGGCCGACGGACGAGCAGTACTTC. Translation: CASRSIGGPTDEQYF.

The V call is TRBV5-6, the J call TRBJ2-7, with 14 bases identical to TRBD2. From germline, CDR1 is SGHDT and CDR2 YYEEEE. The CDR3 runs to 16 residues. J gave up 3 bases and V 4 bases, and 6 bases lay outside the gene matches. This chain's CDR3 is CASSPWTSGGYYEQYF. CDR3 bases: TGTGCCAGCAGCCCTTGGACTAGCGGGGGGTACTACGAGCAGTACTTC. Together with reference TRBV5-6 and TRBJ2-7, the CDR3 gives the full variable domain: DAGVTQSPTHLIKTRGQQVTLRCSPKSGHDTVSWYQQALGQGPQFIFQYYEEEERQRGNFPDRFSGHQFPNYSSELNVNALLLGDSALYLCASSPWTSGGYYEQYFGPGTRLTVT.

This clonotype was found a few times. The rearrangement uses TRBV7-2 and TRBJ2-7; D not certain. The CDR3 consists of 14 residues. From germline, CDR1 is SGHTA and CDR2 FQGNSA. Trimming left V 5 bases short and J 0 bases short, with 11 bases between. This chain's CDR3 is CASSPSLLSYEQYF. As DNA, the CDR3 is TGTGCCAGCAGCCCCAGTCTTCTCTCCTACGAGCAGTACTTC.

This chain connects TRBV24-1 to TRBJ2-3; TRBD1 is a possible D gene (5 bases). CDR1 is KGHDR and CDR2 is SFDVKD in the germline V gene. The CDR3 loop spans 17 amino acids. V was trimmed by 4 bases and J by 0 bases, leaving 16 bases between them. The chain's CDR3 is CATSDRVTGISTDTQYF. The DNA of the CDR3 is TGTGCCACCAGTGACCGCGTAACAGGCATTAGCACAGATACGCAGTATTTT.

This clonotype was seen a few times. This chain uses TRBV6-5 with TRBJ1-3; D is possibly TRBD1 (6 bases). Trimming removed 5 bases from V and 4 bases from J, with 12 bases in between. CDR3 length: 14 residues. The germline CDR1 and CDR2 sequences are MNHEY and SVGAGI. The CDR3 reads CASSTTGTGNTIYF. CDR3 DNA sequence: TGTGCCAGCAGTACGACCGGGACAGGAAACACCATATATTTT.

This chain connects TRBV5-1 to TRBJ2-7, with TRBD1 matching over 8 bases. With V trimmed by 4 bases and J by 7 bases, 7 bases remained unmatched. Germline assignment: CDR1 SGHRS and CDR2 YFSETQ. The CDR3 is made up of 13 amino acids. The CDR3 bases are TGCGCCAGCAGCGTCGACAGGGGCTTGGAGCAGTACTTC. Translated, it gives CASSVDRGLEQYF.

This chain links TRBV27 with TRBJ2-4; maybe TRBD2 (5 bases). The CDR3 runs 16 residues. Germline V gene lookup returns CDR1 MNHEY and CDR2 SMNVEV (reference sequence). V was cut by 4 bases and J by 0 bases, with 13 bases left in between. The CDR3 DNA reads TGTGCCAGCAGTTCCCTACTAGGAATAGCCAAAAACATTCAGTACTTC. Translating gives CASSSLLGIAKNIQYF.

The CDR3 sequence: CASSFSLGTSINYGYTF. CDR3 in DNA: TGTGCCAGCAGTTTCTCCTTGGGGACATCTATAAACTATGGCTACACCTTC. The chain combines TRBV12-3 or TRBV12-4 with TRBJ1-2; maybe TRBD1 (6 bases). V was pared by 3 bases and J by 2 bases, with 19 bases between. The CDR3 extends over 17 amino acids.